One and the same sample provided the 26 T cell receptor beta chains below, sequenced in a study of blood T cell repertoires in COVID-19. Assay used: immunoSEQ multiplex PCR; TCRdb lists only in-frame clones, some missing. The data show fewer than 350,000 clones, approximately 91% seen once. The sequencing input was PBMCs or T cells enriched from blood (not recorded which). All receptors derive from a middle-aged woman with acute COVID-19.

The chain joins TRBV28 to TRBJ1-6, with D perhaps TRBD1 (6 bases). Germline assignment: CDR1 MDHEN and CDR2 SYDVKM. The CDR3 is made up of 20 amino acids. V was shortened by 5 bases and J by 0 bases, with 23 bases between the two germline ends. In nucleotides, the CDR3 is TGTGCCAGCAGTCCGGGTTATTGGGCAGGGACAATCTCCTATAATTCACCCCTCCACTTT. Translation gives CASSPGYWAGTISYNSPLHF. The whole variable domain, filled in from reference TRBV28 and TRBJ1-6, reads DVKVTQSSRYLVKRTGEKVFLECVQDMDHENMFWYRQDPGLGLRLIYFSYDVKMKEKGDIPEGYSVSREKKERFSLILESASTNQTSMYLCASSPGYWAGTISYNSPLHFGNGTRLTVT.

CDR3 residues: CASSRGDSYGYTF. In DNA, the CDR3 is TGCGCCAGCAGCCGTGGGGACAGCTATGGCTACACCTTC. The rearrangement joins TRBV4-1 to TRBJ1-2, with 7 nucleotides matching TRBD1. The CDR3 consists of 13 residues. The germline gives CDR1 MGHRA, CDR2 YSYEKL. The V segment lost 4 bases and the J segment 4 bases; nucleotides outside the gene matches: 3.

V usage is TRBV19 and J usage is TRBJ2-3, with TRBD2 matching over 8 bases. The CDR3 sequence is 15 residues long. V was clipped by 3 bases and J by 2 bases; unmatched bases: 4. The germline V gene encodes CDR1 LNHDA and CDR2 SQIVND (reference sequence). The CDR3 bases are TGTGCCAGTAGTATTATTAGCGGGACCACAGATACGCAGTATTTT. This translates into CASSIISGTTDTQYF.

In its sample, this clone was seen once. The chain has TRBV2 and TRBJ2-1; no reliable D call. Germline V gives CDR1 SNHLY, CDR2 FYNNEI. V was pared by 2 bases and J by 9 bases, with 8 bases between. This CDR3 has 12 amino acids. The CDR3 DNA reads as TGTGCCAGCAGTGAAACGAGAAGTGAGCAGTTCTTC. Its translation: CASSETRSEQFF. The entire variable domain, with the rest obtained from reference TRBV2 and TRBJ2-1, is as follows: EPEVTQTPSHQVTQMGQEVILRCVPISNHLYFYWYRQILGQKVEFLVSFYNNEISEKSEIFDDQFSVERPDGSNFTLKIRSTKLEDSAMYFCASSETRSEQFFGPGTRLTVL.

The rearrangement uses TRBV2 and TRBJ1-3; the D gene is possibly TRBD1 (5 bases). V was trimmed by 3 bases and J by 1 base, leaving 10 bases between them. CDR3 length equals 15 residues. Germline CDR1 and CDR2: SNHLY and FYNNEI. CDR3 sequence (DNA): TGTGCCAGCAGTGACAGACAGCCGTCTGGAAACACCATATATTTT. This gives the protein CASSDRQPSGNTIYF. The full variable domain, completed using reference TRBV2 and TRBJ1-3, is EPEVTQTPSHQVTQMGQEVILRCVPISNHLYFYWYRQILGQKVEFLVSFYNNEISEKSEIFDDQFSVERPDGSNFTLKIRSTKLEDSAMYFCASSDRQPSGNTIYFGEGSWLTVV.

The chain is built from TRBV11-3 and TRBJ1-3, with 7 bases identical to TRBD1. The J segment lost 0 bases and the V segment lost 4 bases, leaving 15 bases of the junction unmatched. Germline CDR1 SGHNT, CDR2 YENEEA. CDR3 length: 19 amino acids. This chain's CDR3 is CASSSRQGSLHSSGNTIYF. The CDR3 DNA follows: TGTGCCAGCAGCTCCCGACAGGGATCTCTACATAGCTCTGGAAACACCATATATTTT.

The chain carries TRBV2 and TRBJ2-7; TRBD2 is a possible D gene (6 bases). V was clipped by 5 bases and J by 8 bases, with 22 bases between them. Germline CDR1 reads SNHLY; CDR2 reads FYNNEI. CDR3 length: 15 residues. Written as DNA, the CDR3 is TGTGCCAGCAGTTTGGGGGGTGGGCCATTTGAAAAGCAGTACTTC. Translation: CASSLGGGPFEKQYF.

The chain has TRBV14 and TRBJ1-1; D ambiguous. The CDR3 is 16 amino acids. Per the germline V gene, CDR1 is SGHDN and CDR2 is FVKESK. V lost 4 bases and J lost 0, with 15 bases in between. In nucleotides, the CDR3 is TGTGCCAGCAGCCTACGGAGGGCTACCCTGAACACTGAAGCTTTCTTT. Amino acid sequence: CASSLRRATLNTEAFF.

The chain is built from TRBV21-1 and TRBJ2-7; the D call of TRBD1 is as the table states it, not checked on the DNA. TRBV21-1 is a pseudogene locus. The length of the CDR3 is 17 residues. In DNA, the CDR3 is TGTGCCAGCAGCAAAGAGTGGGCAGGGGACGAACCTGGGGAGCAGTACTTC. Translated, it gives CASSKEWAGDEPGEQYF.

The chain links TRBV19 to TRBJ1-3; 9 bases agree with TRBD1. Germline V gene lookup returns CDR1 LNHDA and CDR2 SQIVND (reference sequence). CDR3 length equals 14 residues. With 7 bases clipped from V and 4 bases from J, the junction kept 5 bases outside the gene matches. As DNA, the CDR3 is TGTGCCAGTAATGGACAGGGGTCCGGAAACACCATATATTTT. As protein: CASNGQGSGNTIYF.

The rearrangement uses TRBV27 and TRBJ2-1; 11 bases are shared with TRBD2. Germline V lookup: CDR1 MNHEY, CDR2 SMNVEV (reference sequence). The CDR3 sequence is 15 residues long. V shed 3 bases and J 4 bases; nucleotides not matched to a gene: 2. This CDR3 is CASSFGTSGYNEQFF. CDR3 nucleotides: TGTGCCAGCAGTTTTGGGACTAGCGGTTACAATGAGCAGTTCTTC.

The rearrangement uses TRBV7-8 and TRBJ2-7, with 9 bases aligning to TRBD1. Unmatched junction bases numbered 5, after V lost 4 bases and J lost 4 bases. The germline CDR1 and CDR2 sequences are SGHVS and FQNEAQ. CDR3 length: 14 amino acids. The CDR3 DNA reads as TGTGCCAGCAGCTCCTACAGGGGGCCTTACGAGCAGTACTTC. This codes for CASSSYRGPYEQYF.

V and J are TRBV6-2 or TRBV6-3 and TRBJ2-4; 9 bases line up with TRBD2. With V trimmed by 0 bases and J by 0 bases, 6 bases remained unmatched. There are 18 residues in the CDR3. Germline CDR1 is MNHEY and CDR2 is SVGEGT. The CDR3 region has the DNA TGTGCCAGCAGTTACTCAACGCGGGAGGGACTAGCCAAAAACATTCAGTACTTC. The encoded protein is CASSYSTREGLAKNIQYF.

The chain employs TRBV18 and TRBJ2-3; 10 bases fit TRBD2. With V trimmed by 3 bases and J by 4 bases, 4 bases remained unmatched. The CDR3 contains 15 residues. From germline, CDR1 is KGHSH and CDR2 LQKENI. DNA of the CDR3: TGTGCCAGCTCACCCAACCTAGCGGGAGCAGATACGCAGTATTTT. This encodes CASSPNLAGADTQYF.

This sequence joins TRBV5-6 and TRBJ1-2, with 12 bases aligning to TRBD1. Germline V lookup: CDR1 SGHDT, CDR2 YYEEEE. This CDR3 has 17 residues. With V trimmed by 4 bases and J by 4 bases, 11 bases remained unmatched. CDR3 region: CASSQYGTGGLLYGYTF. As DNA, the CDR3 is TGTGCCAGCAGCCAATACGGGACAGGGGGCCTCCTCTATGGCTACACCTTC. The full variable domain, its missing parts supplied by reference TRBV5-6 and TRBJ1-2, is DAGVTQSPTHLIKTRGQQVTLRCSPKSGHDTVSWYQQALGQGPQFIFQYYEEEERQRGNFPDRFSGHQFPNYSSELNVNALLLGDSALYLCASSQYGTGGLLYGYTFGSGTRLTVV.

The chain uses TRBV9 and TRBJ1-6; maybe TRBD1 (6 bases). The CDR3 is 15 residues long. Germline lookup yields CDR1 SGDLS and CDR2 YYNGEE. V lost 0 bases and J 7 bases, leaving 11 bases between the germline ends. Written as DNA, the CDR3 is TGTGCCAGCAGCGTAGAGACAGGCTCGAATTCACCCCTCCACTTT. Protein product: CASSVETGSNSPLHF.

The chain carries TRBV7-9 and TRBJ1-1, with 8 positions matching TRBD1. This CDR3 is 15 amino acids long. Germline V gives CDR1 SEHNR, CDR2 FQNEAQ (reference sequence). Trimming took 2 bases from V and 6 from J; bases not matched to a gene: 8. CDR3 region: CASSLNRQGASEAFF. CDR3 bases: TGTGCCAGCAGCTTAAATAGGCAGGGGGCTTCTGAAGCTTTCTTT.

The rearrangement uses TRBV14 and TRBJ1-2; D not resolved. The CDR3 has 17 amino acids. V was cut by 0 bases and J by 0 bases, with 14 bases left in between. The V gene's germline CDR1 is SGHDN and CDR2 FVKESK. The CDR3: CASSQDRQDYTNYGYTF. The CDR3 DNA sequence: TGTGCCAGCAGCCAAGATCGCCAGGACTATACTAACTATGGCTACACCTTC.

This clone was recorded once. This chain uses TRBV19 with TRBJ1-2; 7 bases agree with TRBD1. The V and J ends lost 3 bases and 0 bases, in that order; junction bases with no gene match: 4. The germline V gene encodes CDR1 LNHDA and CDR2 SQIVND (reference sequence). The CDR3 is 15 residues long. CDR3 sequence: CASSIRDRTNYGYTF. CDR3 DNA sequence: TGTGCCAGTAGTATCCGGGACAGAACTAACTATGGCTACACCTTC. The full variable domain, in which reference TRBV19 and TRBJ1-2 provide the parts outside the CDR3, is DGGITQSPKYLFRKEGQNVTLSCEQNLNHDAMYWYRQDPGQGLRLIYYSQIVNDFQKGDIAEGYSVSREKKESFPLTVTSAQKNPTAFYLCASSIRDRTNYGYTFGSGTRLTVV.

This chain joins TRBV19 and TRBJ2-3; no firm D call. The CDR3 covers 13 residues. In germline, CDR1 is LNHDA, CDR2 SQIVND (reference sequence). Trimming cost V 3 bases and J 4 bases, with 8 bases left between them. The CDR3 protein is CASSIARSDTQYF. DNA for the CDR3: TGTGCCAGTAGTATCGCACGGTCAGATACGCAGTATTTT.

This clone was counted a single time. The CDR3 coding sequence is TGCGCCAGCAGTCAAACCCGCTACAGACAGGGCTCTGCTCAGCCCCAGCATTTT. Its translation: CASSQTRYRQGSAQPQHF. The gene calls are TRBV23-1 and TRBJ1-5; 7 nucleotides match TRBD1. TRBV23-1 is annotated as an ORF whose role is uncertain. Trimming at V came to 2 bases and at J to 6 bases, leaving 16 bases not matched to a gene. The CDR3 loop spans 18 amino acids.

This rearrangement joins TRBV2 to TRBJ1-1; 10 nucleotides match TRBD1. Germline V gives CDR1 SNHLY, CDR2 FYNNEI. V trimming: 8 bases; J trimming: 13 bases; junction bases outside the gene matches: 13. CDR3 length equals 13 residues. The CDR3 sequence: CASRSMTGGSGFF. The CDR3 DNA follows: TGTGCCAGCCGCTCGATGACAGGGGGCAGCGGTTTCTTT.

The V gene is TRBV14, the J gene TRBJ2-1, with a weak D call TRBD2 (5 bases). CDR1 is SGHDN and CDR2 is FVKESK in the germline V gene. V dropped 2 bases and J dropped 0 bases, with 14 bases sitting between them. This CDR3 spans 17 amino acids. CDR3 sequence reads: CASSQSSRRFSYNEQFF. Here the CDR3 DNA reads TGTGCCAGCAGCCAAAGTAGCAGGAGGTTCTCCTACAATGAGCAGTTCTTC.

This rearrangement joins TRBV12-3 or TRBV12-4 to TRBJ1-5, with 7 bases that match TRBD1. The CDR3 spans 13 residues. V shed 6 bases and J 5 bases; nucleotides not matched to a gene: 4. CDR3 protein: CASRGTGDQPQHF. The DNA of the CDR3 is TGTGCCAGCAGAGGAACAGGGGATCAGCCCCAGCATTTT.

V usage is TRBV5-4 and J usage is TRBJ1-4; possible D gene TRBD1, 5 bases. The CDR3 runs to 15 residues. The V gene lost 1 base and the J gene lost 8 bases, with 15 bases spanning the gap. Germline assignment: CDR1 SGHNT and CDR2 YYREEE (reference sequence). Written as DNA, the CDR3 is TGTGCCAGCAGCTTGAGGTCAGGGCGGGAGGAAAAACTGTTTTTT. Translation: CASSLRSGREEKLFF.

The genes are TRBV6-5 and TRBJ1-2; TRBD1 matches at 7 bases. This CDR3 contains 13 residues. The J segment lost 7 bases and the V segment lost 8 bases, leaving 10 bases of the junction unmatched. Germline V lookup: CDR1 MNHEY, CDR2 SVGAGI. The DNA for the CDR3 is TGTGCCAGCGGGGGGAAGGGGGCCGGTGGCTACACCTTC. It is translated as CASGGKGAGGYTF.